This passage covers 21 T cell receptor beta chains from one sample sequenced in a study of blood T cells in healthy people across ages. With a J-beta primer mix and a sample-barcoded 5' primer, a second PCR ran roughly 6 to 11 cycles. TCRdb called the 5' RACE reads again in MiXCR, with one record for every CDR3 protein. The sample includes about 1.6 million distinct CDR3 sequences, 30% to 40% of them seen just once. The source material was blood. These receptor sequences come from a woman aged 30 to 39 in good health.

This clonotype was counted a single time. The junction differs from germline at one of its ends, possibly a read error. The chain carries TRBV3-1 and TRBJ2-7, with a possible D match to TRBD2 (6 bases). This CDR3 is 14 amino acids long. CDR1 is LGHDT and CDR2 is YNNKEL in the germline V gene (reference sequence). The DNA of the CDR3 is TGTGCCGGCAGCCTAACGACTAGTACCCACGAGCAGTACTTC. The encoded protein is CAGSLTTSTHEQYF.

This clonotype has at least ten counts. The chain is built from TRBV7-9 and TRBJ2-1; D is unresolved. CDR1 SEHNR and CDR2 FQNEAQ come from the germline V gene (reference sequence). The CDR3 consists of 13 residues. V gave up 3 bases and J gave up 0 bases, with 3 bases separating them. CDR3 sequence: CASSFSSYNEQFF. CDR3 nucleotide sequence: TGTGCCAGCAGCTTCAGCTCCTACAATGAGCAGTTCTTC.

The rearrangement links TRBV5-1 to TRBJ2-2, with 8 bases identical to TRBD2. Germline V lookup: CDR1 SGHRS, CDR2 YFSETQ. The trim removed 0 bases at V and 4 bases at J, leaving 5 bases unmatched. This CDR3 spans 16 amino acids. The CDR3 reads CASSLDREGRTGELFF. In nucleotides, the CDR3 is TGCGCCAGCAGCTTGGATCGGGAGGGCCGCACCGGGGAGCTGTTTTTT.

CDR3 coding DNA: TGCAGTGCTTCACCCCCGGGACAGGGAAGTTTTGGCAATCAGCCCCAGCATTTT. Translating it yields CSASPPGQGSFGNQPQHF. V usage is TRBV20-1 and J usage is TRBJ1-5, with 9 bases matching TRBD1. Germline CDR1 reads DFQATT; CDR2 reads SNEGSKA (reference sequence). The CDR3 runs to 18 residues. The ends lost 5 bases at V and 2 bases at J; junction bases unmatched: 16.

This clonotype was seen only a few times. The CDR3 reads CASTRRGGLQETQYF. In DNA form, the CDR3 reads TGTGCCAGCACCCGGAGGGGGGGGTTGCAAGAGACCCAGTACTTC. The V gene is TRBV6-5, the J gene TRBJ2-5, with a weak D call TRBD2 (7 bases). The CDR3 contains 15 residues. The germline V gene encodes CDR1 MNHEY and CDR2 SVGAGI. The V and J ends lost 7 bases and 2 bases respectively, with 17 bases between them.

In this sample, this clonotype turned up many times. In DNA, the CDR3 is TGTGCCAGCAGCCCTCATGACACTTCTAACTATGGCTACACCTTC. Residues: CASSPHDTSNYGYTF. The rearrangement uses TRBV3-1 and TRBJ1-2, with no clear D. This CDR3 spans 15 amino acids. Between the trimmed V and J ends, which lost 4 bases and 0 bases, there was a span of 12 bases. From germline, CDR1 is LGHDT and CDR2 YNNKEL (reference sequence).

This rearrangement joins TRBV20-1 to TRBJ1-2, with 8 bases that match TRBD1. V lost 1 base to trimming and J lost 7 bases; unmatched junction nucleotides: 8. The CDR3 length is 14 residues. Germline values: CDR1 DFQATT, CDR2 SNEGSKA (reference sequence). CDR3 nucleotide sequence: TGCAGTGCTAGAGTCCGGCAGGGGGCTAGTGGCTACACCTTC. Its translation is CSARVRQGASGYTF.

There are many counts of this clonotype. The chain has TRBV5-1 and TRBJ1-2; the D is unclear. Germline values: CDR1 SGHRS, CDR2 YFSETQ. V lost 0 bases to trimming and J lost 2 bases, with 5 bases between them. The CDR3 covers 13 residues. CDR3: CASSLDGNYGYTF. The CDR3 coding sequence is TGCGCCAGCAGCTTGGACGGCAACTATGGCTACACCTTC.

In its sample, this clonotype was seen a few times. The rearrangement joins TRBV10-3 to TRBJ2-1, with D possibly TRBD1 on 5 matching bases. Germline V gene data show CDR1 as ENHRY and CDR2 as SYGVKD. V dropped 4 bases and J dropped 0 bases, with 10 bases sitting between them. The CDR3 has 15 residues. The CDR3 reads CAISGTQSSYNEQFF. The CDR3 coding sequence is TGTGCCATCAGTGGGACACAAAGCTCCTACAATGAGCAGTTCTTC.

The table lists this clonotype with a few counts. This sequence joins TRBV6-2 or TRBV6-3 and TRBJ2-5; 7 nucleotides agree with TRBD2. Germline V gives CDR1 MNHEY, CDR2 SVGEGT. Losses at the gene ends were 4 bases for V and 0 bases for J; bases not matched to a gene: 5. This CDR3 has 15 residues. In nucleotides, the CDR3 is TGTGCCAGCAGTTCCCGGGGGGAGTACCAAGAGACCCAGTACTTC. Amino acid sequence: CASSSRGEYQETQYF.

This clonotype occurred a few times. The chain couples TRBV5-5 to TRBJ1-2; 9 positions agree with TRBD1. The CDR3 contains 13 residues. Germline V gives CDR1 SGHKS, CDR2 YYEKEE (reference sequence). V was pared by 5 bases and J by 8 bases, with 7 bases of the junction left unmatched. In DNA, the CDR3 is TGTGCCAGCAGGTTACAGGGGGCAGTAGGCTACACCTTC. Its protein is CASRLQGAVGYTF.

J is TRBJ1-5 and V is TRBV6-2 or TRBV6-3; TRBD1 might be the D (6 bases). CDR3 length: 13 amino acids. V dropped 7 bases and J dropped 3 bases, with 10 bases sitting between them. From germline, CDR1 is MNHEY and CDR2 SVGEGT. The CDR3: CASNWDNNQPQHF. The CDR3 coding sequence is TGTGCCAGCAACTGGGACAACAATCAGCCCCAGCATTTT.

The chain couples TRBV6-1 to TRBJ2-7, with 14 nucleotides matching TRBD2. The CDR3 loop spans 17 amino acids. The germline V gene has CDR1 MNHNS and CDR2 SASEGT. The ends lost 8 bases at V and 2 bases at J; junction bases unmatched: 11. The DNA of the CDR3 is TGTGCCAGCCTAAGAGGGGGACTAGCGGGGGCGACCTACGAGCAGTACTTC. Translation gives CASLRGGLAGATYEQYF.

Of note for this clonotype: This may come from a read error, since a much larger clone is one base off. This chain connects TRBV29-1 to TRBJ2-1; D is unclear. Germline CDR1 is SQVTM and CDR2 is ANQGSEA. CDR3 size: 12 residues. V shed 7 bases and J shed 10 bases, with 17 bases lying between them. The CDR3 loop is CSAGPKQTEQFF. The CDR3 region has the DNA TGCAGCGCTGGGCCCAAGCAGACCGAGCAGTTCTTC.

The CDR3 sequence is CASSQEVPTENYGYTF. The CDR3, as DNA: TGCGCCAGCAGCCAAGAGGTTCCGACCGAAAACTATGGCTACACCTTC. The V call is TRBV4-1, the J call TRBJ1-2; D ambiguous. The CDR3 contains 16 residues. Germline V gene lookup returns CDR1 MGHRA and CDR2 YSYEKL. Trimming removed 0 bases from V and 2 bases from J, with 13 bases in between.

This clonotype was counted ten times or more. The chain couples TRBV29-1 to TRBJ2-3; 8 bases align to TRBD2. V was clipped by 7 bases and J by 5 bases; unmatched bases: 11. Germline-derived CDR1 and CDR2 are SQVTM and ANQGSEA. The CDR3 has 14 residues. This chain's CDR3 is CSALLAEVGDTQYF. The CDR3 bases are TGCAGCGCCTTACTAGCGGAGGTTGGAGATACGCAGTATTTT.

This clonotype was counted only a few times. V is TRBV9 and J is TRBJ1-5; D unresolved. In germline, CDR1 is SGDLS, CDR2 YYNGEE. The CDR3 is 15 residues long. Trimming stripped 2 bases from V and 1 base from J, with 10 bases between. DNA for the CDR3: TGTGCCAGCAGCGTTCTCAGTAACAGCAATCAGCCCCAGCATTTT. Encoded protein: CASSVLSNSNQPQHF.

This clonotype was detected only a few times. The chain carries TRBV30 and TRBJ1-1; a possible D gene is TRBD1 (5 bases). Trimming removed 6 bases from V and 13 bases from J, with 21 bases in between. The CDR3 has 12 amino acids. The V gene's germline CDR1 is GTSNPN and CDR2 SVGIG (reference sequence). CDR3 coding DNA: TGTGCCTGTGGAAAGGGGTCGGGGGGAATTTTCTTT. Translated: CACGKGSGGIFF.

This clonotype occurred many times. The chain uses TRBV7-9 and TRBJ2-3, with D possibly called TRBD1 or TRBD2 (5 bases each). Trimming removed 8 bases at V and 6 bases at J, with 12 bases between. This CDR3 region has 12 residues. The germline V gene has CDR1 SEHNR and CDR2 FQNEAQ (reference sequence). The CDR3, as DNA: TGTGCCAGCCGGATGGGGGATGATACGCAGTATTTT. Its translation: CASRMGDDTQYF. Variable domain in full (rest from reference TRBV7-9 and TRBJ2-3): DTGVSQNPRHKITKRGQNVTFRCDPISEHNRLYWYRQTLGQGPEFLTYFQNEAQLEKSRLLSDRFSAERPKGSFSTLEIQRTEQGDSAMYLCASRMGDDTQYFGPGTRLTVL.

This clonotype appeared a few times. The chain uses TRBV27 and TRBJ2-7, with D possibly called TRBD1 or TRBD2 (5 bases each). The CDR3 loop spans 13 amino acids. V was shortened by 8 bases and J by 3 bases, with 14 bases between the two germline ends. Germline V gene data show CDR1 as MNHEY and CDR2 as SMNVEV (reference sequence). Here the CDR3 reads CASGRDPLYEQYF. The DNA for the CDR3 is TGTGCCAGCGGCCGGGACCCACTCTACGAGCAGTACTTC.

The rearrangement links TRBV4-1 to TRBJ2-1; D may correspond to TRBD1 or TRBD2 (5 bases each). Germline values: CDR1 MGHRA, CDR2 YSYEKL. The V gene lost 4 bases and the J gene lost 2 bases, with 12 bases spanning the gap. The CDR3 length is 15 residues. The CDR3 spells CASSREGPPYNEQFF. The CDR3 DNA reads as TGCGCCAGCAGCCGCGAGGGACCCCCCTACAATGAGCAGTTCTTC.